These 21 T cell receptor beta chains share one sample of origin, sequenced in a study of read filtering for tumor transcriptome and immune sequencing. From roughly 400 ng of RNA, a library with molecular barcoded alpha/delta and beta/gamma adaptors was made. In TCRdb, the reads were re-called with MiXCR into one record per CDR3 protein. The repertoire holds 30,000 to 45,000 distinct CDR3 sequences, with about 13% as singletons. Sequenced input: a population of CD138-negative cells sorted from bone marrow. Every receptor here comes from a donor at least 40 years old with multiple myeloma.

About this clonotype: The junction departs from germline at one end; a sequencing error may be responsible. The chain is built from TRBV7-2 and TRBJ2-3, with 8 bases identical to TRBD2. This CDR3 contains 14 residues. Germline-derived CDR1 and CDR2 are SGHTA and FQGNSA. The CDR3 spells CASSLSGSVDTLYF. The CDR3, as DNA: TGTGCCAGCAGCCTAAGCGGGAGTGTAGATACGCTGTATTTT.

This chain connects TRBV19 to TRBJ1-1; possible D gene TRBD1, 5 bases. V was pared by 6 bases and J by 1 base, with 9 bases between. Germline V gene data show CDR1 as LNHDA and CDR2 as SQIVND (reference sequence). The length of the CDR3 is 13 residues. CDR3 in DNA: TGTGCCAGTAGGGCGGGACGGAACACTGAAGCTTTCTTT. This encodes CASRAGRNTEAFF.

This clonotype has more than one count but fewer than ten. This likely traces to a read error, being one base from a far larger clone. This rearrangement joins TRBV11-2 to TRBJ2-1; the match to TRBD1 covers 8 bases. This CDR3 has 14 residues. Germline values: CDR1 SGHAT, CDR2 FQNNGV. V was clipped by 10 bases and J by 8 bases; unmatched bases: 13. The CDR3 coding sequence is TGTGCCAACGCGGCCAGGGGGCGCGTGGATGAGCAGTTCTTC. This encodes CANAARGRVDEQFF. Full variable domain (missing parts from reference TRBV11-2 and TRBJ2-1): EAGVAQSPRYKIIEKRQSVAFWCNPISGHATLYWYQQILGQGPKLLIQFQNNGVVDDSQLPKDRFSAERLKGVDSTLKIQPAKLEDSAVYLCANAARGRVDEQFFGPGTRLTVL.

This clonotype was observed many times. Written as DNA, the CDR3 is TGTGCCAGCAGCTTAGCGGGGTCCTACAATGAGCAGTTCTTC. Translation: CASSLAGSYNEQFF. The gene calls are TRBV11-2 and TRBJ2-1, with D possibly TRBD2 on 5 matching bases. Trimming shortened V by 1 base and J by 1 base, and 5 bases separated the two germline ends. This CDR3 is built from 14 residues. Germline values: CDR1 SGHAT, CDR2 FQNNGV.

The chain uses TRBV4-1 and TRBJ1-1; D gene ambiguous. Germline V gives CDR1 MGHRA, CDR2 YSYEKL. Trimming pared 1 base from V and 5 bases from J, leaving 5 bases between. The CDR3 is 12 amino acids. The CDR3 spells CASSQGRTEAFF. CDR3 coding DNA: TGCGCCAGCAGCCAAGGACGAACTGAAGCTTTCTTT.

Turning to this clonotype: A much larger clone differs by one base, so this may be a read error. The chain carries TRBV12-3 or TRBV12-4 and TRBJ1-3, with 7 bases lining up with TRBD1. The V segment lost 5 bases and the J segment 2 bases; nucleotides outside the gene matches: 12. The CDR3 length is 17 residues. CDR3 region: CASSTHSRQGTGNTIYF. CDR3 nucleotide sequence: TGTGCCAGCAGTACCCACTCCCGACAGGGCACTGGAAACACCATATATTTT.

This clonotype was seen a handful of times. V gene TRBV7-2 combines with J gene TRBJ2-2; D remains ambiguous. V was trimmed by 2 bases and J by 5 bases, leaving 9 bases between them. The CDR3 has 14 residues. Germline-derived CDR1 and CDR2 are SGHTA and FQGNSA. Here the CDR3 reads CASSLTLWTGELFF. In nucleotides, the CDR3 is TGTGCCAGCAGCTTAACCCTTTGGACCGGGGAGCTGTTTTTT.

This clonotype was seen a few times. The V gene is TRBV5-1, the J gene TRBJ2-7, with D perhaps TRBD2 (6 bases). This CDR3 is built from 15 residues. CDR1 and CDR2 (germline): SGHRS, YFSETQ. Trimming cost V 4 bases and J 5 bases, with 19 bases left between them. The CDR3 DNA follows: TGCGCCAGCAGCAGTGGACACGGGCGGGGTGACGAGCAGTACTTC. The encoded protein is CASSSGHGRGDEQYF.

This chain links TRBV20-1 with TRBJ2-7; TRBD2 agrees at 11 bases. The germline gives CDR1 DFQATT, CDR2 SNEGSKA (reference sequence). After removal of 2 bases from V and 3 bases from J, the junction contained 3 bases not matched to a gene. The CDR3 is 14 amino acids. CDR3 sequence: CSARNSGRDYEQYF. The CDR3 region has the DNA TGCAGTGCTAGAAATAGCGGGAGGGACTACGAGCAGTACTTC.

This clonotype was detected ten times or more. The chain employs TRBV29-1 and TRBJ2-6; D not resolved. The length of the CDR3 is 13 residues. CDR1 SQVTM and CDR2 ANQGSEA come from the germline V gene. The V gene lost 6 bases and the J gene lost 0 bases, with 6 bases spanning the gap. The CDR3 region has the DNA TGCAGCGTCGACACCTCTGGGGCCAACGTCCTGACTTTC. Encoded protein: CSVDTSGANVLTF. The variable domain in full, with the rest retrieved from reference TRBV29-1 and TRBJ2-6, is SAVISQKPSRDICQRGTSLTIQCQVDSQVTMMFWYRQQPGQSLTLIATANQGSEATYESGFVIDKFPISRPNLTFSTLTVSNMSPEDSSIYLCSVDTSGANVLTFGAGSRLTVL.

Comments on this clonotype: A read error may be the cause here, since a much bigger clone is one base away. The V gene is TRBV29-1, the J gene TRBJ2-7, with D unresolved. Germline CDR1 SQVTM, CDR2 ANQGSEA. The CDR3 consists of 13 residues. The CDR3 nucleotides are TGCTGCGTTGAAACCCGGCGTGGGGACGAGCAGTACTTC. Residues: CCVETRRGDEQYF.

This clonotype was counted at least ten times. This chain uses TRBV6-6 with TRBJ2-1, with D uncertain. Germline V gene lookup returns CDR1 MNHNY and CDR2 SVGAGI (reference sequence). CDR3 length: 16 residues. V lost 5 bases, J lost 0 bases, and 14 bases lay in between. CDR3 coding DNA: TGTGCCAGCAGTATCCGGACCCCGGGCTCCTACAATGAGCAGTTCTTC. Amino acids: CASSIRTPGSYNEQFF.

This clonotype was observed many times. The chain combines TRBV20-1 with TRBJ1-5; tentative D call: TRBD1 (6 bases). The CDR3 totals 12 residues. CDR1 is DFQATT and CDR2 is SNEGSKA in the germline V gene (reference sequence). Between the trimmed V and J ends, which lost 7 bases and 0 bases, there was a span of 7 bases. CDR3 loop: CSGTVSNQPQHF. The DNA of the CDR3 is TGCAGTGGGACAGTTAGCAATCAGCCCCAGCATTTT.

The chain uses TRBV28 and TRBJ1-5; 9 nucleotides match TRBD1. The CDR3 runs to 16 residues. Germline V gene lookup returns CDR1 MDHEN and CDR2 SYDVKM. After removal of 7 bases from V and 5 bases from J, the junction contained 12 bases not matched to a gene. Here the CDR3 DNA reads TGTGCCAGCAACCAAATTTCCGGGACAGGGCATCAGCCCCAGCATTTT. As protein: CASNQISGTGHQPQHF.

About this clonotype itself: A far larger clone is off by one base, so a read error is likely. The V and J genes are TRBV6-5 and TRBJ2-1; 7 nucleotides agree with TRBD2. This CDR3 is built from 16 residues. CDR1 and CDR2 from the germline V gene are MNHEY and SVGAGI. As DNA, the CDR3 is TGTGCCGGCAGCACCCTCGGACTAGAACGTCGGAATGAGCAGTTCTTC. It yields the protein CAGSTLGLERRNEQFF.

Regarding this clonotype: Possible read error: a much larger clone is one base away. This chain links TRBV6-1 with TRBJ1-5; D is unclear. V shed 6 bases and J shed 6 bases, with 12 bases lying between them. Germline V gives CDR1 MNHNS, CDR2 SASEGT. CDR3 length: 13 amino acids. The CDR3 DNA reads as TGTGCCAGCAGGAGTCAGCTTGGTCAGCCCCAGCATTTT. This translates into CASRSQLGQPQHF.

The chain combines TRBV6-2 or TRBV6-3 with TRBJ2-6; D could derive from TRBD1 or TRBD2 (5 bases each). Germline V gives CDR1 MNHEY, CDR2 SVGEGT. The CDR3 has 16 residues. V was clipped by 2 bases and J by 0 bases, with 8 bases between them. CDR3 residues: CASSYRGDSGANVLTF. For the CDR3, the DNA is TGTGCCAGCAGTTACAGGGGAGACTCTGGGGCCAACGTCCTGACTTTC.

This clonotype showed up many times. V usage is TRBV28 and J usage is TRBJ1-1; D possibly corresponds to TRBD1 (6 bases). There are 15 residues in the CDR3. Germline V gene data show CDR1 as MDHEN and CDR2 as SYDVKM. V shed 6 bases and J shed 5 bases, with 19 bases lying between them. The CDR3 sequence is CASRGASIGSTEAFF. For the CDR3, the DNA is TGTGCCAGCAGGGGGGCCAGCATAGGTTCTACTGAAGCTTTCTTT.

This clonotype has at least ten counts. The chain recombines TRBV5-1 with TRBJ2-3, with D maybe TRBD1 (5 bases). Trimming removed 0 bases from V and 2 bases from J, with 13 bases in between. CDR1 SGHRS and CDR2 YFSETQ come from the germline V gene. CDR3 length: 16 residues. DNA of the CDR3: TGCGCCAGCAGCTTGGCCTCGGGCAGGGACACAGATACGCAGTATTTT. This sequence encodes CASSLASGRDTDTQYF.

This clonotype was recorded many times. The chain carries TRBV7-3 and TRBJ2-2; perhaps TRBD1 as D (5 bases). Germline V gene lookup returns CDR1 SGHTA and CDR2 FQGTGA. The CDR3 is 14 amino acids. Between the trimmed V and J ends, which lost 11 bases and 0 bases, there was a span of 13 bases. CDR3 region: CASGINANTGELFF. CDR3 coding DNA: TGTGCCTCAGGGATAAACGCGAACACCGGGGAGCTGTTTTTT.

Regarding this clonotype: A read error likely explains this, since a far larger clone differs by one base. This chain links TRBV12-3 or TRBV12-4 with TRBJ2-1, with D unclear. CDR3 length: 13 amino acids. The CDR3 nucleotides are TGTGCCAGCGGTTTGGGCCCCTACAATGAGCAGTTCTTC. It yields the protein CASGLGPYNEQFF.